This entry describes one TCR beta chain. Antigen specificity is unknown. This sample was included in a study of T cell repertoires in cytomegalovirus infection. TCRdb recomputed calls from the reads with MiXCR, one row per CDR3 protein. The sample consists of about 470,000 distinct CDR3 sequences, more than 40% of them appearing once. Trimming removed 2 bases from V and 5 bases from J; junction bases left unmatched: 2. The CDR3 consists of 14 residues. The chain combines TRBV6-7 with TRBJ2-5, with 10 bases identical to TRBD2. TRBV6-7 is sorted into the ORF group, with uncertain function. The TCR sequence derives from a human donor in good health (CMV status not recorded). Some clones in this sample may be carry-over from other donors' samples. Sequencing used cultured PBMCs, obtained from culture after CMV antigen stimulation. The CDR3 bases are TGTGCCAGCAGTTACCTTAGCGGGAGGGAGACCCAGTACTTC. Amino acid sequence: CASSYLSGRETQYF.